A selection of T cell receptor beta chains follows, all from one sample in a study of human T cells and chemical hapten exposure. A single record per CDR3 protein comes from TCRdb applying MiXCR to the RACE reads. The repertoire includes over 300,000 distinct CDR3 sequences, less than 6.5% of them detected once, and 2.6% sits in the top ten. This sample comprised whole blood, obtained in connection with sensitization to the hapten diphenylcyclopropenone (DPC). Receptors originate from a woman aged 50 to 60 with alopecia areata. Some clones in this sample may be carry-over from other donors' samples. Each CDR3 is given with its conserved first and last residue. A D gene is named only where the DNA matches it firmly. Only some rows state a clone size, as once, few, many or a class for expanded clones.

cdr3_nt: TGTGCCAGCAGTTTATCAGGGAGTAAAGGTGAAGCTTTCTTT
cdr3_aa: CASSLSGSKGEAFF
cdr3_length: 14
j_call: TRBJ1-1
d_call: NA
clone_size: NA
v_call: TRBV27

cdr3_nt: TGCGCCAGCAGCCAAGAGCACAGGGGGCGGGTCTATGGCTACACCTTC
cdr3_aa: CASSQEHRGRVYGYTF
cdr3_length: 16
j_call: TRBJ1-2
d_call: TRBD1
clone_size: few
v_call: TRBV4-1

cdr3_nt: TGTGCCAGCTCACTTCAATTGAGTACAGAAAAACTGTTTTTT
cdr3_aa: CASSLQLSTEKLFF
cdr3_length: 14
j_call: TRBJ1-4
d_call: NA
clone_size: many
v_call: TRBV18

cdr3_nt: TGTGCCAGCAGCTCCACATGGGGGAGCACTGAAGCTTTCTTT
cdr3_aa: CASSSTWGSTEAFF
cdr3_length: 14
j_call: TRBJ1-1
d_call: NA
clone_size: few
v_call: TRBV7-9

cdr3_nt: TGTGCCAGCAGCGCCGGGACTGGGACCGGCGGGGAGCTGTTTTTT
cdr3_aa: CASSAGTGTGGELFF
cdr3_length: 15
j_call: TRBJ2-2
d_call: NA
clone_size: many
v_call: TRBV7-9

cdr3_nt: TGTGCCAGCAGCTTCCGACAGGCGAACACTGAAGCTTTCTTT
cdr3_aa: CASSFRQANTEAFF
cdr3_length: 14
j_call: TRBJ1-1
d_call: NA
clone_size: many
v_call: TRBV7-2

cdr3_nt: TGTGCCAGCAGTTATGAGGGGGCGAACACCGGGGAGCTGTTTTTT
cdr3_aa: CASSYEGANTGELFF
cdr3_length: 15
j_call: TRBJ2-2
d_call: NA
clone_size: many
v_call: TRBV6-5

cdr3_nt: TGTGCCAGTAGTATGCCCGGCCATAAAAACATTCAGTACTTC
cdr3_aa: CASSMPGHKNIQYF
cdr3_length: 14
j_call: TRBJ2-4
d_call: NA
clone_size: NA
v_call: TRBV19

cdr3_nt: TGTGCCAGCAGCTCCCTGGCGGTAAAGGATGGCTACACCTTC
cdr3_aa: CASSSLAVKDGYTF
cdr3_length: 14
j_call: TRBJ1-2
d_call: NA
clone_size: many
v_call: TRBV7-9

cdr3_nt: TGTGCCATCAGTTTCCCCGGACTAGCGGGGGACACAGATACGCAGTATTTT
cdr3_aa: CAISFPGLAGDTDTQYF
cdr3_length: 17
j_call: TRBJ2-3
d_call: TRBD2
clone_size: NA
v_call: TRBV10-3

cdr3_nt: TGTGCCAGCAGCGGACAAGGTCACACCGGGGAGCTGTTTTTT
cdr3_aa: CASSGQGHTGELFF
cdr3_length: 14
j_call: TRBJ2-2
d_call: NA
clone_size: NA
v_call: TRBV9

cdr3_nt: TGTGCCAGCAGTGAAGGACAGAGAACCTACAATGAGCAGTTCTTC
cdr3_aa: CASSEGQRTYNEQFF
cdr3_length: 15
j_call: TRBJ2-1
d_call: NA
clone_size: few
v_call: TRBV2

cdr3_nt: TGCAGCGTTGATGGGGGCTCTCGGGCCAACGTCCTGACTTTC
cdr3_aa: CSVDGGSRANVLTF
cdr3_length: 14
j_call: TRBJ2-6
d_call: NA
clone_size: many
v_call: TRBV29-1

cdr3_nt: TGTGCCAGTAGTATAGCGAGACCTAACTATGGCTACACCTTC
cdr3_aa: CASSIARPNYGYTF
cdr3_length: 14
j_call: TRBJ1-2
d_call: NA
clone_size: few
v_call: TRBV19

cdr3_nt: TGTGCCAGCAGTAGAGCGACAGTGAACACTGAAGCTTTCTTT
cdr3_aa: CASSRATVNTEAFF
cdr3_length: 14
j_call: TRBJ1-1
d_call: NA
clone_size: few
v_call: TRBV12-3/TRBV12-4

cdr3_nt: TGTGCCAGCAGTCGACTTAATGGGGCTGGGCGGCAGTACTTC
cdr3_aa: CASSRLNGAGRQYF
cdr3_length: 14
j_call: TRBJ2-7
d_call: NA
clone_size: many
v_call: TRBV6-2/TRBV6-3

cdr3_nt: TGCAGTGCTTCGCCCTACTTATTGGACGAGCAGTACTTC
cdr3_aa: CSASPYLLDEQYF
cdr3_length: 13
j_call: TRBJ2-7
d_call: NA
clone_size: NA
v_call: TRBV20-1

cdr3_nt: TGTGCCAGCAGTCCCCGGGACAGGGGTTCCAACGAGCAGTACTTC
cdr3_aa: CASSPRDRGSNEQYF
cdr3_length: 15
j_call: TRBJ2-7
d_call: TRBD1
clone_size: many
v_call: TRBV27

cdr3_nt: TGCAGCGTTGAAGAGGGGCTCCGGCCGTACTTC
cdr3_aa: CSVEEGLRPYF
cdr3_length: 11
j_call: TRBJ2-7
d_call: NA
clone_size: many
v_call: TRBV29-1

cdr3_nt: TGCGCCAGCAGCTCAGCCCCGGGACTAGAGACAGATACGCAGTATTTT
cdr3_aa: CASSSAPGLETDTQYF
cdr3_length: 16
j_call: TRBJ2-3
d_call: TRBD2
clone_size: NA
v_call: TRBV5-1

cdr3_nt: TGTGCCCCACCGTATAGCGGGAGGGCCAAGTATGAGCAGTTCTTC
cdr3_aa: CAPPYSGRAKYEQFF
cdr3_length: 15
j_call: TRBJ2-1
d_call: TRBD2
clone_size: many
v_call: TRBV24-1

cdr3_nt: TGTGCCAGCAGCTTCGCGACGGGTCCTGAGACCCAGTACTTC
cdr3_aa: CASSFATGPETQYF
cdr3_length: 14
j_call: TRBJ2-5
d_call: NA
clone_size: NA
v_call: TRBV7-9

cdr3_nt: TGTGCCAGCAGTTTGGACAGGGAGGGCCAGCCCCAGCATTTT
cdr3_aa: CASSLDREGQPQHF
cdr3_length: 14
j_call: TRBJ1-5
d_call: TRBD1
clone_size: few
v_call: TRBV28

cdr3_nt: TGCAGCGTTGTTCGGCCGCCCTCCTACGAGCAGTACTTC
cdr3_aa: CSVVRPPSYEQYF
cdr3_length: 13
j_call: TRBJ2-7
d_call: NA
clone_size: few
v_call: TRBV29-1

cdr3_nt: TGTGCCAGCAGCAGAAGACCCCGGACTAGCGGTAGCACAGATACGCAGTATTTT
cdr3_aa: CASSRRPRTSGSTDTQYF
cdr3_length: 18
j_call: TRBJ2-3
d_call: TRBD2
clone_size: NA
v_call: TRBV7-2

cdr3_nt: TGCAGTGCTAGTCACCGCGGACTAGCGGTTCAGTACTTC
cdr3_aa: CSASHRGLAVQYF
cdr3_length: 13
j_call: TRBJ2-4
d_call: TRBD2
clone_size: many
v_call: TRBV20-1

cdr3_nt: TGCTCCTGGAGTGTACGGGGACGGGACACTGAAGCTTTCTTT
cdr3_aa: CSWSVRGRDTEAFF
cdr3_length: 14
j_call: TRBJ1-1
d_call: NA
clone_size: NA
v_call: TRBV30

cdr3_nt: TGTGCCATCAGTGACCTGCCCTACGAGCAGTACTTC
cdr3_aa: CAISDLPYEQYF
cdr3_length: 12
j_call: TRBJ2-7
d_call: NA
clone_size: many
v_call: TRBV10-3

cdr3_nt: TGTGCCAGCAGTTTGGAGGGTACGCAGTATTTT
cdr3_aa: CASSLEGTQYF
cdr3_length: 11
j_call: TRBJ2-3
d_call: NA
clone_size: many
v_call: TRBV12-3/TRBV12-4

cdr3_nt: TGTGCCAGCAGTCCCCCACCCTGGGTCCAGGGGGCTTTAGGTTACAATGAGCAGTTCTTC
cdr3_aa: CASSPPPWVQGALGYNEQFF
cdr3_length: 20
j_call: TRBJ2-1
d_call: TRBD1
clone_size: NA
v_call: TRBV12-3/TRBV12-4

cdr3_nt: TGTGCCAGCAGCTTAGTAGCGGGGGGGCCAGATACGCAGTATTTT
cdr3_aa: CASSLVAGGPDTQYF
cdr3_length: 15
j_call: TRBJ2-3
d_call: TRBD2
clone_size: NA
v_call: TRBV7-9

cdr3_nt: TGCAGTGCTCAGACCCTAGCGGGAGGGTATGAGCAGTACTTC
cdr3_aa: CSAQTLAGGYEQYF
cdr3_length: 14
j_call: TRBJ2-7
d_call: TRBD2
clone_size: many
v_call: TRBV20-1

cdr3_nt: TGTGCCAGCAGCGGACTAGCGGGGACAAACACAGATACGCAGTATTTT
cdr3_aa: CASSGLAGTNTDTQYF
cdr3_length: 16
j_call: TRBJ2-3
d_call: TRBD2
clone_size: many
v_call: TRBV9

cdr3_nt: TGCGCCAGCAGCTCCGGACTAGCGGGGGTCGCTAGCACAGATACGCAGTATTTT
cdr3_aa: CASSSGLAGVASTDTQYF
cdr3_length: 18
j_call: TRBJ2-3
d_call: TRBD2
clone_size: many
v_call: TRBV5-1

cdr3_nt: TGTGCCAGCAGGCCCGAGAACTACAATGAGCAGTTCTTC
cdr3_aa: CASRPENYNEQFF
cdr3_length: 13
j_call: TRBJ2-1
d_call: NA
clone_size: NA
v_call: TRBV27

cdr3_nt: TGTGCCAGCACCCAAATTCCGGGACAGTTCTATGGCTACACCTTC
cdr3_aa: CASTQIPGQFYGYTF
cdr3_length: 15
j_call: TRBJ1-2
d_call: TRBD1
clone_size: NA
v_call: TRBV12-3/TRBV12-4

cdr3_nt: TGTGCCAGCGGAGAGGGTTTAGATGGCTACACCTTC
cdr3_aa: CASGEGLDGYTF
cdr3_length: 12
j_call: TRBJ1-2
d_call: NA
clone_size: few
v_call: TRBV28

cdr3_nt: TGCGCCAGCAGCCGAAACCGACAGGGCTACGAGCAGTACTTC
cdr3_aa: CASSRNRQGYEQYF
cdr3_length: 14
j_call: TRBJ2-7
d_call: TRBD1
clone_size: many
v_call: TRBV4-1

cdr3_nt: TGTGCCAGCAGCGGAAGGACAGGCCAACCTAATGAAAAACTGTTTTTT
cdr3_aa: CASSGRTGQPNEKLFF
cdr3_length: 16
j_call: TRBJ1-4
d_call: TRBD1
clone_size: NA
v_call: TRBV9

cdr3_nt: TGTGCCAGCAGCTCCGGACTGAGCGGGGAGACCCAGTACTTC
cdr3_aa: CASSSGLSGETQYF
cdr3_length: 14
j_call: TRBJ2-5
d_call: NA
clone_size: NA
v_call: TRBV7-2

cdr3_nt: TGTGCCAGCAGTTACTCGCCCGGGGGCGAAAGCACCGGGGAGCTGTTTTTT
cdr3_aa: CASSYSPGGESTGELFF
cdr3_length: 17
j_call: TRBJ2-2
d_call: NA
clone_size: NA
v_call: TRBV6-6

cdr3_nt: TGTGCCAGCAGCCCGTTCCAGGGGGGCTCCTACGAGCAGTACTTC
cdr3_aa: CASSPFQGGSYEQYF
cdr3_length: 15
j_call: TRBJ2-7
d_call: NA
clone_size: NA
v_call: TRBV3-1

cdr3_nt: TGCAGGCCCCTTAGAGGTAGCGGGACGGGGAATGAGCAGTTCTTC
cdr3_aa: CRPLRGSGTGNEQFF
cdr3_length: 15
j_call: TRBJ2-1
d_call: TRBD2
clone_size: few
v_call: TRBV20-1

cdr3_nt: TGTGCCAGCAGTTTATCCCTTAGCGGCGCAGATACGCAGTATTTT
cdr3_aa: CASSLSLSGADTQYF
cdr3_length: 15
j_call: TRBJ2-3
d_call: NA
clone_size: many
v_call: TRBV27